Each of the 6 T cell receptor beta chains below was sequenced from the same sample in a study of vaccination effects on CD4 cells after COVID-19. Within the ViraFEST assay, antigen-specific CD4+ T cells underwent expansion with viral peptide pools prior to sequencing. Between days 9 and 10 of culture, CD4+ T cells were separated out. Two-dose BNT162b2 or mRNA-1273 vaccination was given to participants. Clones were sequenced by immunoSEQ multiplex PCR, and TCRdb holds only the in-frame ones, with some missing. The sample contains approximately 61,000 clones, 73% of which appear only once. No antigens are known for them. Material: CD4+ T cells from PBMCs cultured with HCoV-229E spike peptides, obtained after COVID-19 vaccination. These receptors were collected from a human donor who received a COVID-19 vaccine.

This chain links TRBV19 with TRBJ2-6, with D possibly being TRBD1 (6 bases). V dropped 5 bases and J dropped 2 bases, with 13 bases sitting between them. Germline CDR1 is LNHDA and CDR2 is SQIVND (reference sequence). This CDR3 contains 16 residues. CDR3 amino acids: CASSSRPGAGANVLTF. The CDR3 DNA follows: TGTGCCAGTAGTTCCCGACCAGGGGCTGGGGCCAACGTCCTGACTTTC.

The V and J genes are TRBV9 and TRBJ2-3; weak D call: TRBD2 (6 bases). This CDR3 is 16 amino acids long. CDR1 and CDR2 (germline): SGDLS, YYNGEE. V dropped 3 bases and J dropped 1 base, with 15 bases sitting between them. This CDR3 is CASSGGRQVRTDTQYF. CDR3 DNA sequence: TGTGCCAGCAGCGGAGGGAGGCAGGTCCGCACAGATACGCAGTATTTT.

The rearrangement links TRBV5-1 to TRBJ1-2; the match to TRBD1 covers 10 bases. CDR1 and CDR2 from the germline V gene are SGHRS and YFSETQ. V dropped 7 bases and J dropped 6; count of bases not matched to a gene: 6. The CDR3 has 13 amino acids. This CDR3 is CASAPGQGHGYTF. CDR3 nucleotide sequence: TGCGCCAGCGCCCCGGGACAGGGGCATGGCTACACCTTC.

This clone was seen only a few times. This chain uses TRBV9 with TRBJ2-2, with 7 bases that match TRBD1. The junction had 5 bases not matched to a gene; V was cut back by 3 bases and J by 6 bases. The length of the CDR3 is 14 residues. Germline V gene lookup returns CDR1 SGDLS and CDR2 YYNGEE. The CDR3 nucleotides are TGTGCCAGCAGCGCTACACAGGGGCCCGGGGAGCTGTTTTTT. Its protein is CASSATQGPGELFF.

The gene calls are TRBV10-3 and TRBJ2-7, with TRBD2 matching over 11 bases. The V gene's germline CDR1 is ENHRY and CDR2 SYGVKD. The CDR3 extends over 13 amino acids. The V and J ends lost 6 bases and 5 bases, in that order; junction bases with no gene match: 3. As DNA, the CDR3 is TGTGCCATCAGGAGTAGCGGGGGGGACGAGCAGTACGTC. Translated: CAIRSSGGDEQYV.

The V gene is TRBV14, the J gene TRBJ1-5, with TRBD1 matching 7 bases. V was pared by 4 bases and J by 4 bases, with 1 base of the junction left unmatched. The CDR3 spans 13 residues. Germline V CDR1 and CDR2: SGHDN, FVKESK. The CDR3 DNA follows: TGTGCCAGCAGCCTGACAGGGAATCAGCCCCAGCATTTT. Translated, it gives CASSLTGNQPQHF. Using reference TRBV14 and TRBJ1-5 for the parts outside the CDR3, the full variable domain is EAGVTQFPSHSVIEKGQTVTLRCDPISGHDNLYWYRRVMGKEIKFLLHFVKESKQDESGMPNNRFLAERTGGTYSTLKVQPAELEDSGVYFCASSLTGNQPQHFGDGTRLSIL.